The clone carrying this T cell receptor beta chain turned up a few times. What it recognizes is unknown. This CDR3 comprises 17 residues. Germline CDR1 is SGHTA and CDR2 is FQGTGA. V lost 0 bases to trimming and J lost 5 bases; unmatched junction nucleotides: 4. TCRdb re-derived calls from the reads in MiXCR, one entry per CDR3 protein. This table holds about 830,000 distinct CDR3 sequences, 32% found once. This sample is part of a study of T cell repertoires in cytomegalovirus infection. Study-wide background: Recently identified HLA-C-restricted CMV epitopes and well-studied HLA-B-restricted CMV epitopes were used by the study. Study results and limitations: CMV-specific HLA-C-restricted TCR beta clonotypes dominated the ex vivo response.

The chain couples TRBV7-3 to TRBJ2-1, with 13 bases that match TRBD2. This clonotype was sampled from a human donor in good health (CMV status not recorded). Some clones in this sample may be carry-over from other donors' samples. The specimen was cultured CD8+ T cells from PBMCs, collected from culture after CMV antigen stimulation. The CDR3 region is CASSLTPGTSGDNEQFF. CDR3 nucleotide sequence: TGTGCCAGCAGCTTAACACCCGGGACTAGCGGGGACAATGAGCAGTTCTTC.